Below are 29 T cell receptor beta chains sequenced from a single sample in a study of CD8+ T cells in alopecia areata. Reverse transcribed after extraction, RNA yielded cDNA as the sequencing template. Produced via immunoSEQ multiplex PCR; TCRdb's table is partial and in-frame only. The sample contains 150,000 or so clones, roughly 50% of which appear only once. The specimen was CD4+ T cells sorted from blood. These receptors all stem from a human donor with alopecia areata.

The chain uses TRBV6-5 and TRBJ2-2; D remains ambiguous. Germline CDR1 reads MNHEY; CDR2 reads SVGAGI. The ends were cut back, 1 base at V and 0 bases at J, with 9 bases in the middle. This CDR3 has 16 amino acids. The CDR3: CASSYFPSSNTGELFF. The CDR3 DNA follows: TGTGCCAGCAGTTACTTCCCCAGCTCGAACACCGGGGAGCTGTTTTTT.

The sample holds many counts of this clone. The chain is built from TRBV19 and TRBJ2-5, with D possibly called TRBD1 or TRBD2 (5 bases each). The CDR3 has 15 residues. Trimming stripped 6 bases from V and 5 bases from J, with 19 bases between. Germline loops: CDR1 LNHDA, CDR2 SQIVND (reference sequence). CDR3 sequence: CASSRGQYEGETQYF. CDR3 bases: TGTGCCAGTAGCCGGGGCCAGTACGAGGGGGAGACCCAGTACTTC.

The chain recombines TRBV27 with TRBJ2-5; 9 bases are a match to TRBD1. From germline, CDR1 is MNHEY and CDR2 SMNVEV (reference sequence). V trimming: 4 bases; J trimming: 3 bases; junction bases outside the gene matches: 9. The CDR3 length is 16 residues. The CDR3 nucleotides are TGTGCCAGCAGTTCGATACAGGGGGCTGGGAAAGAGACCCAGTACTTC. Protein product: CASSSIQGAGKETQYF.

This chain joins TRBV5-1 and TRBJ2-7, with a tentative D call TRBD1 (5 bases). Germline V lookup: CDR1 SGHRS, CDR2 YFSETQ. Trimming cost V 6 bases and J 2 bases, with 12 bases left between them. This CDR3 is 13 amino acids long. CDR3 nucleotides: TGCGCCAGCAACTCGGACAACGCCTACGAGCAGTACTTC. Its translation: CASNSDNAYEQYF.

The J gene is TRBJ1-4, the V gene TRBV18; D possibly corresponds to TRBD1 (5 bases). Trimming removed 3 bases at V and 6 bases at J, with 14 bases between. The CDR3 has 15 residues. Per the germline V gene, CDR1 is KGHSH and CDR2 is LQKENI. This CDR3 is CASSPPGTVDEKLFF. The CDR3 bases are TGTGCCAGCTCACCGCCCGGGACCGTGGATGAAAAACTGTTTTTT. Full variable domain (remainder filled in from reference TRBV18 and TRBJ1-4): NAGVMQNPRHLVRRRGQEARLRCSPMKGHSHVYWYRQLPEEGLKFMVYLQKENIIDESGMPKERFSAEFPKEGPSILRIQQVVRGDSAAYFCASSPPGTVDEKLFFGSGTQLSVL.

The V call is TRBV2, the J call TRBJ2-5; possibly TRBD1 or TRBD2 for D (5 bases each). Trimming shortened V by 6 bases and J by 5 bases, and 19 bases separated the two germline ends. Germline CDR1 is SNHLY and CDR2 is FYNNEI. This CDR3 region has 15 residues. This CDR3 is CASSPGGRAGETQYF. CDR3 coding DNA: TGTGCCAGCAGCCCCGGAGGCAGGGCGGGCGAGACCCAGTACTTC.

The rearrangement joins TRBV5-1 to TRBJ2-7; 7 positions match TRBD2. There are 13 residues in the CDR3. CDR1 is SGHRS, CDR2 YFSETQ, per germline. The V gene end was trimmed by 6 bases and the J gene end by 5 bases; junction bases not matched to a gene: 8. The chain's CDR3 is CASTLSGYNEQYF. The CDR3, as DNA: TGCGCCAGCACCCTTAGCGGGTACAACGAGCAGTACTTC. The full variable domain, its missing parts supplied by reference TRBV5-1 and TRBJ2-7, is KAGVTQTPRYLIKTRGQQVTLSCSPISGHRSVSWYQQTPGQGLQFLFEYFSETQRNKGNFPGRFSGRQFSNSRSEMNVSTLELGDSALYLCASTLSGYNEQYFGPGTRLTVT.

This rearrangement joins TRBV11-2 to TRBJ2-1; D remains unclear. Trimming cost V 0 bases and J 14 bases, with 8 bases left between them. This CDR3 comprises 11 residues. Germline values: CDR1 SGHAT, CDR2 FQNNGV. In DNA form, the CDR3 reads TGTGCCAGCAGCTTAGATCTAAGGGAGTTCTTC. Residues: CASSLDLREFF.

The J gene is TRBJ1-1, the V gene TRBV28; D gene ambiguous. Germline values: CDR1 MDHEN, CDR2 SYDVKM. The CDR3 is made up of 12 amino acids. V lost 8 bases, J lost 4 bases, and 11 bases lay in between. CDR3 loop: CASWEVITEAFF. CDR3 DNA: TGTGCCAGCTGGGAGGTCATCACTGAAGCTTTCTTT. The complete variable domain, with remaining parts taken from reference TRBV28 and TRBJ1-1, reads DVKVTQSSRYLVKRTGEKVFLECVQDMDHENMFWYRQDPGLGLRLIYFSYDVKMKEKGDIPEGYSVSREKKERFSLILESASTNQTSMYLCASWEVITEAFFGQGTRLTVV.

This chain joins TRBV29-1 and TRBJ2-3; the D is unclear. CDR1 is SQVTM and CDR2 is ANQGSEA in the germline V gene. The CDR3 sequence is 12 residues long. V dropped 8 bases and J dropped 1 base, with 10 bases sitting between them. The CDR3 region has the DNA TGCAGCTCTCTTTGGGGCACAGATACGCAGTATTTT. Its protein product is CSSLWGTDTQYF.

J is TRBJ2-1 and V is TRBV19; no firm D call. The CDR3 contains 11 residues. Trimming removed 6 bases at V and 6 bases at J, with 6 bases between. Germline V lookup: CDR1 LNHDA, CDR2 SQIVND (reference sequence). CDR3 in amino acids: CASRNGNEQFF. In DNA, the CDR3 is TGTGCCAGTAGGAACGGCAATGAGCAGTTCTTC.

Only a few counts were recorded for this clone. The chain recombines TRBV29-1 with TRBJ2-7; D gene ambiguous. V was cut by 4 bases and J by 1 base, with 11 bases left in between. Germline V CDR1 and CDR2: SQVTM, ANQGSEA. The CDR3 spans 13 residues. Here the CDR3 reads CSVAPAASYEQYF. CDR3 nucleotide sequence: TGCAGCGTTGCGCCAGCCGCTTCCTACGAGCAGTACTTC.

In DNA form, the CDR3 reads TGTGCCAGCCGAAGGGCCTTTTATGGCTACACCTTC. Its protein is CASRRAFYGYTF. The chain combines TRBV9 with TRBJ1-2; no clear D gene. CDR1 is SGDLS, CDR2 YYNGEE, per germline. Trimming took 7 bases from V and 5 from J, leaving 12 bases between them. The length of the CDR3 is 12 residues.

Only a few counts were recorded for this clone. Other DNA variants within this sample encode the same CDR3. The chain joins TRBV18 to TRBJ2-5; D gene ambiguous. Trimming stripped 5 bases from V and 2 bases from J, with 6 bases between. The CDR3 totals 12 residues. The germline CDR1 and CDR2 sequences are KGHSH and LQKENI. The CDR3 loop reads CASSVAQETQYF. The CDR3 nucleotides read TGTGCCAGCTCAGTAGCACAAGAGACCCAGTACTTC.

This chain uses TRBV6-5 with TRBJ1-2, with TRBD1 matching over 10 bases. The CDR3 length is 15 residues. Losses at the gene ends were 5 bases for V and 5 bases for J; bases not matched to a gene: 8. Germline V lookup: CDR1 MNHEY, CDR2 SVGAGI. Here the CDR3 DNA reads TGTGCCAGCAGTGCGCCGGACAGGGGGTATTATGGCTACACCTTC. Its translation is CASSAPDRGYYGYTF.

The chain uses TRBV5-4 and TRBJ2-3; 9 positions match TRBD2. V lost 4 bases to trimming and J lost 4 bases; unmatched junction nucleotides: 4. The germline CDR1 and CDR2 sequences are SGHNT and YYREEE (reference sequence). This CDR3 spans 14 amino acids. The CDR3: CASSIAGVSDTQYF. CDR3 nucleotide sequence: TGTGCCAGCAGCATAGCGGGAGTGTCAGATACGCAGTATTTT.

The chain uses TRBV29-1 and TRBJ2-3; D may match TRBD1 or TRBD2 (6 bases each). CDR1 and CDR2 from the germline V gene are SQVTM and ANQGSEA. The V and J ends lost 5 bases and 4 bases respectively, with 16 bases between them. The CDR3 is made up of 14 amino acids. CDR3 nucleotide sequence: TGCAGCGTTACGGAAGGGGGAGGTGCAGATACGCAGTATTTT. Translated: CSVTEGGGADTQYF.

This clone appeared a few times. The sample has other DNA sequences that encode this CDR3 too. The chain is built from TRBV9 and TRBJ2-1; D possibly corresponds to TRBD2 (6 bases). Germline V gene data show CDR1 as SGDLS and CDR2 as YYNGEE. V was cut by 1 base and J by 4 bases, with 12 bases left in between. The CDR3 is 15 residues long. This chain's CDR3 is CASSVSSESYNEQFF. CDR3 DNA: TGTGCCAGCAGCGTATCTAGCGAATCATACAATGAGCAGTTCTTC. Variable domain in full (rest from reference TRBV9 and TRBJ2-1): DSGVTQTPKHLITATGQRVTLRCSPRSGDLSVYWYQQSLDQGLQFLIQYYNGEERAKGNILERFSAQQFPDLHSELNLSSLELGDSALYFCASSVSSESYNEQFFGPGTRLTVL.

Only one count was recorded for this clone. This rearrangement joins TRBV5-1 to TRBJ1-2; D is possibly TRBD1 (6 bases). The CDR3 has 12 amino acids. V was trimmed by 0 bases and J by 12 bases, leaving 12 bases between them. CDR1 is SGHRS and CDR2 is YFSETQ in the germline V gene. The CDR3 is CASSLDRVGHTF. CDR3 in DNA: TGCGCCAGCAGCTTGGACAGGGTTGGTCACACCTTC.

The chain carries TRBV5-1 and TRBJ1-1; weak D call: TRBD1 (5 bases). CDR1 is SGHRS and CDR2 is YFSETQ in the germline V gene. The CDR3 has 12 amino acids. The germline V and J ends were trimmed by 7 bases and 1 base, with 8 bases remaining between them. The CDR3 is CASAGQNTEAFF. CDR3 sequence (DNA): TGCGCCAGCGCCGGACAGAACACTGAAGCTTTCTTT.

This sequence joins TRBV7-9 and TRBJ1-1; a possible D gene is TRBD1 (5 bases). Trimming cost V 3 bases and J 6 bases, with 17 bases left between them. Germline values: CDR1 SEHNR, CDR2 FQNEAQ (reference sequence). The CDR3 runs to 15 residues. CDR3 in amino acids: CASSLVSGDGSEAFF. In DNA form, the CDR3 reads TGTGCCAGCAGCTTGGTCTCGGGGGACGGGTCTGAAGCTTTCTTT.

This chain joins TRBV19 and TRBJ1-1, with D possibly matching TRBD1 (5 bases). V lost 11 bases and J 7 bases, leaving 11 bases between the germline ends. Looked up from germline, CDR1 is LNHDA and CDR2 is SQIVND (reference sequence). The CDR3 loop spans 10 amino acids. CDR3: CAVGRNEAFF. The CDR3, as DNA: TGTGCCGTGGGGCGAAATGAAGCTTTCTTT.

As to this clone: Other DNA sequences in the sample encode the same CDR3. The chain carries TRBV20-1 and TRBJ2-5, with D hard to call. This CDR3 contains 11 residues. Germline CDR1 DFQATT, CDR2 SNEGSKA (reference sequence). Deletions cut 1 base from V and 5 bases from J, with 5 bases between. The CDR3 sequence: CSARVLETQYF. The CDR3 nucleotides are TGCAGTGCTAGAGTTTTGGAGACCCAGTACTTC.

This clone was observed a few times. This sequence joins TRBV9 and TRBJ2-4, with a possible D match to TRBD1 (7 bases). The CDR3 is 17 amino acids. V gave up 2 bases and J gave up 8 bases, with 23 bases separating them. CDR1 is SGDLS, CDR2 YYNGEE, per germline. CDR3 DNA: TGTGCCAGCAGCGTCGGGCAGGGGGAGGCAAAAGGGTACATTCAGTACTTC. Translating it yields CASSVGQGEAKGYIQYF.

The rearrangement joins TRBV18 to TRBJ2-5; 11 positions agree with TRBD2. CDR3 length: 15 amino acids. Looked up from germline, CDR1 is KGHSH and CDR2 is LQKENI. J was trimmed by 5 bases and V by 8 bases; bases with no gene match: 10. In DNA, the CDR3 is TGTGCCAGCGGCAGACTAGCGGGGACCCAGGAGACCCAGTACTTC. Translated, it gives CASGRLAGTQETQYF.

This clone was seen more than once but under ten times. The genes are TRBV5-1 and TRBJ2-7, with a tentative D call TRBD1 (6 bases). The length of the CDR3 is 14 residues. V gave up 2 bases and J gave up 6 bases, with 15 bases separating them. Germline V gives CDR1 SGHRS, CDR2 YFSETQ. The CDR3 here is CASSFLRQASEQYF. CDR3 nucleotides: TGCGCCAGCAGCTTCCTCCGACAGGCGAGCGAGCAGTACTTC.

V and J are TRBV6-5 and TRBJ2-5; D is unresolved. Germline V lookup: CDR1 MNHEY, CDR2 SVGAGI. Trimming took off 5 bases at V and 6 bases at J, with 13 bases between the two ends. The CDR3 sequence is 13 residues long. This chain's CDR3 is CASSRASPKTQYF. The CDR3, as DNA: TGTGCCAGCAGTCGGGCCTCGCCGAAGACCCAGTACTTC.

This clone was observed a handful of times. CDR3 in amino acids: CSGRTSYNEQFF. The CDR3 DNA reads TGCAGCGGGCGGACATCCTACAATGAGCAGTTCTTC. The J gene is TRBJ2-1, the V gene TRBV29-1; possible D gene TRBD1, 5 bases. CDR1 is SQVTM, CDR2 ANQGSEA, per germline. This CDR3 spans 12 amino acids. V was trimmed by 7 bases and J by 1 base, leaving 8 bases between them.

The chain couples TRBV13 to TRBJ2-3; D may be TRBD1 (5 bases). V was trimmed by 5 bases and J by 2 bases, leaving 14 bases between them. CDR3 length equals 15 residues. Germline V CDR1 and CDR2: PRHDT, FYEKMQ (reference sequence). CDR3 in amino acids: CASSLGRQFTDTQYF. The CDR3 coding sequence is TGTGCCAGCAGCCTCGGCCGACAGTTCACAGATACGCAGTATTTT.